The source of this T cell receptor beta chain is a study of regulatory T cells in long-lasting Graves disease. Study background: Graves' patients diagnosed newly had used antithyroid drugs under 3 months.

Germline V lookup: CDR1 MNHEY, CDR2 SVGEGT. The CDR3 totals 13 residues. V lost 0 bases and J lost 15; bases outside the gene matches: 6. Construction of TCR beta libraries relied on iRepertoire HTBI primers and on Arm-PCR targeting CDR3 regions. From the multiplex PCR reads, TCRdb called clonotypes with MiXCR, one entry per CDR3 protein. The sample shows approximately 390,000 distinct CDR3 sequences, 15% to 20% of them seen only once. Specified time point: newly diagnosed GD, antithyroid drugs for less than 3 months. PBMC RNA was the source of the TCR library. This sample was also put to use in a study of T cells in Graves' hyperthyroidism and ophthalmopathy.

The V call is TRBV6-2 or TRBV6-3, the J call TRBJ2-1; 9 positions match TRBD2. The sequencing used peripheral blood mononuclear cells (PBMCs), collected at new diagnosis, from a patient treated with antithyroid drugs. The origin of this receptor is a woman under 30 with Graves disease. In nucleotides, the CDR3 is TGTGCCAGCAGTTACTCGCCCGGGACTAGCCCGTTCTTC. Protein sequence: CASSYSPGTSPFF.